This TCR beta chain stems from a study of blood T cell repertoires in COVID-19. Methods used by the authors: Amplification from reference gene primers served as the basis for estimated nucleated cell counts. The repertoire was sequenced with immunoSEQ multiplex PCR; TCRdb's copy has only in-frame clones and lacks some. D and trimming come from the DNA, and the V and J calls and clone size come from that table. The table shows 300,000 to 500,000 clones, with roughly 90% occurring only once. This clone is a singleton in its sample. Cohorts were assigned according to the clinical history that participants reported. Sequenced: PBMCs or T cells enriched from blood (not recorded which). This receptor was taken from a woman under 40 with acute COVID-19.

The CDR3 DNA is TGTGCCAGCCAGGGTGGCCATAACACCGGGGAGCTGTTTTTT. It is translated as CASQGGHNTGELFF. This chain uses TRBV2 with TRBJ2-2; TRBD1 is a possible D gene (5 bases). V lost 8 bases and J lost 2, with 12 bases in between. Germline V gives CDR1 SNHLY, CDR2 FYNNEI. The CDR3 runs to 14 residues.